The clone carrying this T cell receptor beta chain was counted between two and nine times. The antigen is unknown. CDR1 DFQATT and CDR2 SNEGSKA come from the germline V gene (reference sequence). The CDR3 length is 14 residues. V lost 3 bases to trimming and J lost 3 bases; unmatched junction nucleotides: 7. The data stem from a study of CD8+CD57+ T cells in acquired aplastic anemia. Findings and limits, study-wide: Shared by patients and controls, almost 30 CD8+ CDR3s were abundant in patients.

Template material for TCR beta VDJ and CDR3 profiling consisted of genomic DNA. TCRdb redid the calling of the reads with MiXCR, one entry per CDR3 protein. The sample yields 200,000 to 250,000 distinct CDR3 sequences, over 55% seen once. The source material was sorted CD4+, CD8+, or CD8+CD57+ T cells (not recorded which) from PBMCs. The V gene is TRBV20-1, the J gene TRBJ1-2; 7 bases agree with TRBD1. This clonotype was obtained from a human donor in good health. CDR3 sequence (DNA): TGCAGTGCTAGTAGACAGGGCAAGGACTATGGCTACACCTTC. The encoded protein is CSASRQGKDYGYTF.